A single sample gave rise to the 9 T cell receptor beta chains below, sequenced in a study of shared clonotypes between healthy human individuals. Measured with immunoSEQ multiplex PCR; TCRdb has only the in-frame clones, and not every one. The top ten clones hold approximately 0.5% of a sample with approximately 1.1 million clones, roughly 74% of them seen once. Sequencing input: memory CD4+ T cells from PBMCs. As to subset: CD45RA-negative fraction. The receptors here all came from a man younger than 35 in good health. Some clones in this sample may be carry-over from other donors' samples.

The chain has TRBV7-6 and TRBJ1-5; no clear D gene. This CDR3 region has 14 residues. The germline gives CDR1 SGHVS, CDR2 FNYEAQ. Deletions cut 6 bases from V and 1 base from J, with 10 bases between. The CDR3 is CASSPGLSNQPQHF. The CDR3 DNA reads as TGTGCCAGCAGTCCGGGCCTAAGCAATCAGCCCCAGCATTTT.

The rearrangement joins TRBV30 to TRBJ2-6; D remains ambiguous. This CDR3 is 13 amino acids long. In germline, CDR1 is GTSNPN, CDR2 SVGIG (reference sequence). Deletions cut 7 bases from V and 0 bases from J, with 7 bases between. In nucleotides, the CDR3 is TGTGCCTCTTACCGCTCTGGGGCCAACGTCCTGACTTTC. Translated, it gives CASYRSGANVLTF.

The chain couples TRBV5-4 to TRBJ2-1; D not certain. The CDR3 sequence is 14 residues long. Germline V gene sequence: CDR1 SGHNT, CDR2 YYREEE (reference sequence). The V and J ends lost 4 bases and 2 bases respectively, with 10 bases between them. DNA of the CDR3: TGTGCCAGCAGCCCCTCATCTACCTACAATGAGCAGTTCTTC. Translating gives CASSPSSTYNEQFF.

The V gene is TRBV5-1, the J gene TRBJ2-5; 9 bases are shared with TRBD1. Germline V gene sequence: CDR1 SGHRS, CDR2 YFSETQ. CDR3 length: 14 amino acids. V gave up 4 bases and J gave up 5 bases; unmatched junction bases: 6. The CDR3 DNA reads as TGCGCCAGCAGCCGGGACAGGGCTGGGGAGACCCAGTACTTC. Translating gives CASSRDRAGETQYF.

Comments on this clone: Other nucleotide sequences from this sample produce the same CDR3. The J gene is TRBJ1-3, the V gene TRBV18, with D tentatively TRBD1 (5 bases). V lost 3 bases and J lost 1, with 7 bases in between. The CDR3 is 14 amino acids. Germline V gives CDR1 KGHSH, CDR2 LQKENI. The CDR3 bases are TGTGCCAGCTCACCTGGGGGATCTGGAAACACCATATATTTT. It translates to CASSPGGSGNTIYF.

J is TRBJ2-4 and V is TRBV4-3; either TRBD1 or TRBD2 may supply D (5 bases each). The CDR3 has 16 residues. Germline CDR1 is LGHNA and CDR2 is YSLEER. Trimming left V 0 bases short and J 8 bases short, with 17 bases between. The CDR3 sequence is CASSQDLGDGADIQYF. The CDR3 region has the DNA TGCGCCAGCAGCCAAGATCTGGGAGACGGGGCAGACATTCAGTACTTC.

The chain combines TRBV18 with TRBJ2-3; TRBD2 agrees at 11 bases. After removal of 1 base from V and 0 bases from J, the junction contained 3 bases not matched to a gene. Germline CDR1 reads KGHSH; CDR2 reads LQKENI. CDR3 length equals 17 residues. The CDR3 DNA reads as TGTGCCAGCTCACCACTGGTAGCGGGAGGGAGCACAGATACGCAGTATTTT. It specifies CASSPLVAGGSTDTQYF.

On this clone: Other nucleotide sequences from this sample produce the same CDR3. DNA of the CDR3: TGTGCCAGCAGCCGACAGGGAGGTTACGAGCAGTACTTC. This sequence encodes CASSRQGGYEQYF. The chain recombines TRBV7-3 with TRBJ2-7, with D maybe TRBD1 (7 bases). V was clipped by 5 bases and J by 4 bases, with 12 bases between them. This CDR3 has 13 residues. Germline loops: CDR1 SGHTA, CDR2 FQGTGA. Filled out from reference TRBV7-3 and TRBJ2-7, the complete variable domain reads GAGVSQTPSNKVTEKGKYVELRCDPISGHTALYWYRQSLGQGPEFLIYFQGTGAADDSGLPNDRFFAVRPEGSVSTLKIQRTERGDSAVYLCASSRQGGYEQYFGPGTRLTVT.

The rearrangement uses TRBV6-1 and TRBJ1-2; weak D call: TRBD1 (6 bases). Trimming cost V 4 bases and J 5 bases, with 14 bases left between them. Per the germline V gene, CDR1 is MNHNS and CDR2 is SASEGT. CDR3 size: 14 residues. CDR3 sequence: CASSGRTELYGYTF. The CDR3 region has the DNA TGTGCCAGCAGTGGTCGGACAGAATTATATGGCTACACCTTC.